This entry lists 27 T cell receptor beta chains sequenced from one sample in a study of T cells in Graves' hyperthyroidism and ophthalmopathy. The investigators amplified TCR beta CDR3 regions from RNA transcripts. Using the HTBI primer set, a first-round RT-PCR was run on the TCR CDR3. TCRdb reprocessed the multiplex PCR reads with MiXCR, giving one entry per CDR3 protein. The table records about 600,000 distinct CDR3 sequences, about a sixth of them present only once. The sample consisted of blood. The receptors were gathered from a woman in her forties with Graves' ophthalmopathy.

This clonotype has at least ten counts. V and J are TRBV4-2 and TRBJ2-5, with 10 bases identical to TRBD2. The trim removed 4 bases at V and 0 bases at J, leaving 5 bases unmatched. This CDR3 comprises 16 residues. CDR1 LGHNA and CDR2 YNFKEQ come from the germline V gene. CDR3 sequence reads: CASSPRTSGDQETQYF. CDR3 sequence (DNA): TGTGCCAGCAGCCCCCGGACTAGCGGCGACCAAGAGACCCAGTACTTC.

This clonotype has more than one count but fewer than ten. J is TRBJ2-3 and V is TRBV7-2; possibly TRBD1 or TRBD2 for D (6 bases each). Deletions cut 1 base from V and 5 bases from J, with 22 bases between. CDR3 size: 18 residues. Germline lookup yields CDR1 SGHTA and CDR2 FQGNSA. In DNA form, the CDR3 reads TGTGCCAGCAGCTTAGTAGGGGGGTCGCCCTCCCCCCAAGATACGCAGTATTTT. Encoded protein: CASSLVGGSPSPQDTQYF.

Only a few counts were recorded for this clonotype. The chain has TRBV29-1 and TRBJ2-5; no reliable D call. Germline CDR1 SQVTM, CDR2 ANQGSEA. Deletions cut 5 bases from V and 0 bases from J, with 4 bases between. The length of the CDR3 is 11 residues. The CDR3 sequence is CSVTYQETQYF. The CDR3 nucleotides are TGCAGCGTTACGTACCAAGAGACCCAGTACTTC.

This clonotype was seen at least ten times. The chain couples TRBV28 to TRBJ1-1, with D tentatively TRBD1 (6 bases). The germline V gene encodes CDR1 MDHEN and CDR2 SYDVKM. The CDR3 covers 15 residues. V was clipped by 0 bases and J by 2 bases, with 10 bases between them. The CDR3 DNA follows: TGTGCCAGCAGTTTATGGGGGGGGCCTAACACTGAAGCTTTCTTT. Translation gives CASSLWGGPNTEAFF. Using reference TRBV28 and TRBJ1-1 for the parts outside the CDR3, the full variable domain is DVKVTQSSRYLVKRTGEKVFLECVQDMDHENMFWYRQDPGLGLRLIYFSYDVKMKEKGDIPEGYSVSREKKERFSLILESASTNQTSMYLCASSLWGGPNTEAFFGQGTRLTVV.

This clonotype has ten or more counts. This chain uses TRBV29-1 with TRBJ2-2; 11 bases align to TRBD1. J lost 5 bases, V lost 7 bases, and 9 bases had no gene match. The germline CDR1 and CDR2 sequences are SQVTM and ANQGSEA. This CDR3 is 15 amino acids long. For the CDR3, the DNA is TGCAGCGCAAAGCGGGGACAGGGGGAAACCGGGGAGCTGTTTTTT. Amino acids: CSAKRGQGETGELFF.

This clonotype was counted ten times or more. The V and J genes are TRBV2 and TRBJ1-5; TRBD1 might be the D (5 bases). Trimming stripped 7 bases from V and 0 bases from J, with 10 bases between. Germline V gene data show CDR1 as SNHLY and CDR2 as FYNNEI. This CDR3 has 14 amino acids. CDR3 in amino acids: CASIDSYSNQPQHF. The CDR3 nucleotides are TGTGCCAGCATCGACAGTTATAGCAATCAGCCCCAGCATTTT.

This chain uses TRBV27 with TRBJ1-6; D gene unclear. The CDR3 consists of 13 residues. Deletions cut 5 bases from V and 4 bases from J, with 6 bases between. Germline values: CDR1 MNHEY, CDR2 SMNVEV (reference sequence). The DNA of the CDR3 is TGTGCCAGCAGTCAACAATATAATTCACCCCTCCACTTT. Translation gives CASSQQYNSPLHF.

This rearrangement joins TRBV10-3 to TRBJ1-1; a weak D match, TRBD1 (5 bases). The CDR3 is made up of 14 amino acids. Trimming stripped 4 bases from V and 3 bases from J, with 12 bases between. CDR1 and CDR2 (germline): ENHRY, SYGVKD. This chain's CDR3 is CAISVRGEDTEAFF. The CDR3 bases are TGTGCCATCAGTGTCCGGGGCGAGGACACTGAAGCTTTCTTT.

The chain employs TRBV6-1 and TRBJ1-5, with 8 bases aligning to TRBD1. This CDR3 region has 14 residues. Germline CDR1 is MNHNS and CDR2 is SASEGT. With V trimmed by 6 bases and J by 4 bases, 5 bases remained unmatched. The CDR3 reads CASSSTGANQPQHF. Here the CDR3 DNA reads TGTGCCAGCAGCTCGACAGGGGCGAATCAGCCCCAGCATTTT.

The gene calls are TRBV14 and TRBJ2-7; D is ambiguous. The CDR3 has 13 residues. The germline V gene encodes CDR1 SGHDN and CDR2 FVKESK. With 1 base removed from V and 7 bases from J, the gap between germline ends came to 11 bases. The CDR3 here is CASSQVLVGEQYF. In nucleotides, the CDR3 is TGTGCCAGCAGCCAAGTGCTTGTGGGGGAGCAGTACTTC.

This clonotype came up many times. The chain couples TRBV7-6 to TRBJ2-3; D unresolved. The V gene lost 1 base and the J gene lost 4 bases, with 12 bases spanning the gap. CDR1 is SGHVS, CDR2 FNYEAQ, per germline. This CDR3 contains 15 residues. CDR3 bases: TGTGCCAGCAGCTTAGACGCAGGTTTTGCAGATACGCAGTATTTT. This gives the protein CASSLDAGFADTQYF.

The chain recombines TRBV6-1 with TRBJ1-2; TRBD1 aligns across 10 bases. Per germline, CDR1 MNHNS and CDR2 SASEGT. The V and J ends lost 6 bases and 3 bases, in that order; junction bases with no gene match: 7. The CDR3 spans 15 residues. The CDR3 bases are TGTGCCAGCAGGAGCGACAGGGGGCTGCACTATGGCTACACCTTC. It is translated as CASRSDRGLHYGYTF.

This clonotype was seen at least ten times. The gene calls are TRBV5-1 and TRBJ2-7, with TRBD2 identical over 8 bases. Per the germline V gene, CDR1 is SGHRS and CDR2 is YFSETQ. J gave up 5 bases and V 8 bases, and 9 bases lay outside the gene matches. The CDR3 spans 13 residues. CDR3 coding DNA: TGCGCCAGTGCCCCGGGGGGGGCCAACGAGCAGTACTTC. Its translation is CASAPGGANEQYF.

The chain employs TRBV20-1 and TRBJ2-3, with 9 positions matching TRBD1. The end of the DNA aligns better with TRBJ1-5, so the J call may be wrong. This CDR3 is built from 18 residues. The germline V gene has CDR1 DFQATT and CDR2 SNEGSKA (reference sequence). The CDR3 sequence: CSAPRSERRDRVGNTQHF. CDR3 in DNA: TGCAGTGCCCCTAGAAGCGAGAGGAGGGACAGGGTAGGGAATACGCAGCATTTT.

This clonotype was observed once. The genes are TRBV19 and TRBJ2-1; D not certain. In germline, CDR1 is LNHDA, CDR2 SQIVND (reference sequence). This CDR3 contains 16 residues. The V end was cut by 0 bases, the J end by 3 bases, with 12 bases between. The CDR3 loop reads CASSIEVVVGYNEQFF. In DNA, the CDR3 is TGTGCCAGTAGTATAGAGGTCGTCGTTGGCTACAATGAGCAGTTCTTC.

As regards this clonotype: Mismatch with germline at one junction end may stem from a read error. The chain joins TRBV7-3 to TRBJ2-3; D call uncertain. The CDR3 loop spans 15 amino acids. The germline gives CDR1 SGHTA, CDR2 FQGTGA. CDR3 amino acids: CASSPRAAGTDAQYF. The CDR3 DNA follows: TGTGCCAGCAGCCCAAGGGCGGCAGGCACAGATGCGCAGTATTTT.

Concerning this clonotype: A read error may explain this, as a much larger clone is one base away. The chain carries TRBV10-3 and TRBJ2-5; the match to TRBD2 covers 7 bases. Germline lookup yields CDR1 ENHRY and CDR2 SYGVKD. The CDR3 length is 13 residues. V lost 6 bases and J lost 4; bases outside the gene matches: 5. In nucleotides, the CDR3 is TGTGCCATCAGCAGCGGGATGGCAGAGACCCAGTACTTC. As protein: CAISSGMAETQYF.

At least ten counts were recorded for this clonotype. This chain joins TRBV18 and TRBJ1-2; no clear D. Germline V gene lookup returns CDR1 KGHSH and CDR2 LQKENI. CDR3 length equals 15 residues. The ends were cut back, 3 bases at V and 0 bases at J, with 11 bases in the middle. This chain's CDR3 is CASSPVDVSNYGYTF. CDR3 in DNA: TGTGCCAGCTCACCGGTCGACGTTTCTAACTATGGCTACACCTTC.

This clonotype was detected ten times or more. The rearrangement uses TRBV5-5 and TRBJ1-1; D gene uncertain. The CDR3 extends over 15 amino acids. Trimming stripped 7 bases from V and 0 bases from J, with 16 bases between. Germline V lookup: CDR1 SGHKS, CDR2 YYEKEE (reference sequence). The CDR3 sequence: CASDLAAGLNTEAFF. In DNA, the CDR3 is TGTGCCAGCGACCTGGCAGCCGGACTGAACACTGAAGCTTTCTTT.

CDR3: CASSYEPTSSYNSPLHF. The CDR3 bases are TGTGCCAGCAGTTACGAACCCACGAGCTCCTATAATTCACCCCTCCACTTT. This chain uses TRBV6-9 with TRBJ1-6; D gene unclear. This CDR3 has 17 amino acids. V lost 3 bases to trimming and J lost 0 bases, with 12 bases between them. Per germline, CDR1 MNHGY and CDR2 SVAAGI.

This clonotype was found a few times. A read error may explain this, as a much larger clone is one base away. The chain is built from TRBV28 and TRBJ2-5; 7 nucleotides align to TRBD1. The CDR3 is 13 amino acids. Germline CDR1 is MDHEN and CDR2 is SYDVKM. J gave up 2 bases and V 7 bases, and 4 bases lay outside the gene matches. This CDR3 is CASNLQGQETQYF. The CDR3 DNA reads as TGTGCCAGCAACTTACAGGGGCAAGAGACCCAGTACTTC.

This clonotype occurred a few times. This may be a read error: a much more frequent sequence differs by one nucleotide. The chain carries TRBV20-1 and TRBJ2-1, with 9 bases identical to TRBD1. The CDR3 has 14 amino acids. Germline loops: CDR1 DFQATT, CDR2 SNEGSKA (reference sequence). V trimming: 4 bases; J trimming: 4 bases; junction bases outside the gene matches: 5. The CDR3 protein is CSATGGTGYNEQFF. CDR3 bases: TGCAGTGCTACCGGCGGGACAGGGTACAATGAGCAGTTCTTC.

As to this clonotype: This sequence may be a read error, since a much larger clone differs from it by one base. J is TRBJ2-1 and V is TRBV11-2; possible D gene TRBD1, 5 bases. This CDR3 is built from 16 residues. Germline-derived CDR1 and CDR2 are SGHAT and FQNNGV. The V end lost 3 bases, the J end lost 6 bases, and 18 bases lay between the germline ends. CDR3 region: CASSLVLRTYCNEQFF. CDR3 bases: TGTGCCAGCAGCTTGGTTCTACGGACATACTGCAATGAGCAGTTCTTC.

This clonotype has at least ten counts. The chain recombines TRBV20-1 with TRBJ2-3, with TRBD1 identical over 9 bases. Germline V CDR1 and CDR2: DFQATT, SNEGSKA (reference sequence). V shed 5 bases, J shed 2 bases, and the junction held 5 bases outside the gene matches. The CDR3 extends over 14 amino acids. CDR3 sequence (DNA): TGCAGTGCTCTCTGGACAGGGGCCACAGATACGCAGTATTTT. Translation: CSALWTGATDTQYF.

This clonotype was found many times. CDR3 DNA sequence: TGTGCCAGCAGATCACAGGGTCTAGCGGATCAAGAGACCCAGTACTTC. Translation: CASRSQGLADQETQYF. The V gene is TRBV28, the J gene TRBJ2-5; D possibly corresponds to TRBD2 (7 bases). Trimming removed 6 bases at V and 2 bases at J, with 19 bases between. Per the germline V gene, CDR1 is MDHEN and CDR2 is SYDVKM. CDR3 length: 16 residues.

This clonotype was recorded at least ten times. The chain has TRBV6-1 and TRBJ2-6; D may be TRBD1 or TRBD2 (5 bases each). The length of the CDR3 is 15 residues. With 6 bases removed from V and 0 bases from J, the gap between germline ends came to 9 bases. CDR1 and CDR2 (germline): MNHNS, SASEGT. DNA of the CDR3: TGTGCCAGCAGGCCGGGGACCTCTGGGGCCAACGTCCTGACTTTC. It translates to CASRPGTSGANVLTF.

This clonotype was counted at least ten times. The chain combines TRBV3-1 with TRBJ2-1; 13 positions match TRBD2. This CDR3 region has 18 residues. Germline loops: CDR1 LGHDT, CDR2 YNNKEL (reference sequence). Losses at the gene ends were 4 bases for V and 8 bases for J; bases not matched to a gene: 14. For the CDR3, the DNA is TGTGCCAGCAGCCGCGGACTAGCGGGAGACTTAAGGCGCGATGAGCAGTTCTTC. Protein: CASSRGLAGDLRRDEQFF.